This TCR beta chain was observed in a study of blood T cell repertoires in COVID-19. Germline assignment: CDR1 PRHDT and CDR2 FYEKMQ (reference sequence). J lost 8 bases, V lost 8 bases, and 11 bases had no gene match. The CDR3 totals 14 residues. In the original processing: Scientists estimated how many nucleated cells there were by amplifying reference gene primers. Sequencing was performed with immunoSEQ multiplex PCR; in TCRdb, only in-frame clones are kept and a portion is missing. V, J and clone size reflect that table, while D and trimming were determined from the DNA. The sample lists about 250,000 clones; roughly 80% were seen once.

The TCR comes from a man aged 35 to 55 who had been exposed to COVID-19. The rearrangement uses TRBV13 and TRBJ2-1; 8 positions match TRBD2. Material for sequencing was PBMCs or T cells enriched from blood (not recorded which). CDR3 residues: CASRQSGRGYEQFF. Here the CDR3 DNA reads TGTGCCAGCCGACAGAGCGGGAGAGGCTATGAGCAGTTCTTC.